This T cell receptor (beta chain) was captured by sequencing in a study of shared clonotypes between healthy human individuals. Overall study: CD4 naive and CD4 memory each took three plates per donor, while CD8 naive took two and CD8 memory one. General study points: The authors expected sequencing depth to affect clonotype sharing among donors.

With regard to this clone: The antigen is undetermined. Other DNA variants within this sample encode the same CDR3.

This was a deep-level run. Sequencing used immunoSEQ multiplex PCR; TCRdb keeps in-frame clones, though not all of them. The table lists millions of clones, just over 90% of them singletons. The sample comprised naive CD4+ T cells sorted from blood. Stated subset: CD45RA+ positively selected. This TCR derives from a man younger than 30 in good health.

The CDR3 here is CSVDEANTEAFF. For the CDR3, the DNA is TGCAGCGTTGACGAGGCCAACACTGAAGCTTTCTTT. The V gene is TRBV29-1, the J gene TRBJ1-1, with D unresolved. V lost 3 bases and J 2 bases, leaving 7 bases between the germline ends. The CDR3 covers 12 residues. Germline lookup yields CDR1 SQVTM and CDR2 ANQGSEA.